The 2 T cell receptor beta chains given below trace back to one sample, sequenced in a study of blood T cell repertoires in COVID-19. Generated by immunoSEQ multiplex PCR, the TCRdb table keeps only in-frame clones and is missing some. Among roughly 50,000 clones listed, 90% were seen once. The sample consisted of peripheral blood. These receptors were obtained from a woman aged 40 to 50 with active COVID-19.

The V gene is TRBV2, the J gene TRBJ1-2, with D uncertain. Trimming removed 6 bases from V and 0 bases from J, with 14 bases in between. CDR1 and CDR2 (germline): SNHLY, FYNNEI. This CDR3 has 15 amino acids. CDR3 amino acids: CASRTRRVANYGYTF. As DNA, the CDR3 is TGTGCCAGCAGGACAAGACGTGTAGCTAACTATGGCTACACCTTC.

The chain employs TRBV19 and TRBJ1-2; D is possibly TRBD1 (5 bases). V lost 1 base and J lost 8, with 11 bases in between. This CDR3 has 13 residues. CDR1 is LNHDA and CDR2 is SQIVND in the germline V gene (reference sequence). The CDR3 loop is CASSIARGGGYTF. For the CDR3, the DNA is TGTGCCAGTAGTATAGCCCGTGGGGGGGGCTACACCTTC.